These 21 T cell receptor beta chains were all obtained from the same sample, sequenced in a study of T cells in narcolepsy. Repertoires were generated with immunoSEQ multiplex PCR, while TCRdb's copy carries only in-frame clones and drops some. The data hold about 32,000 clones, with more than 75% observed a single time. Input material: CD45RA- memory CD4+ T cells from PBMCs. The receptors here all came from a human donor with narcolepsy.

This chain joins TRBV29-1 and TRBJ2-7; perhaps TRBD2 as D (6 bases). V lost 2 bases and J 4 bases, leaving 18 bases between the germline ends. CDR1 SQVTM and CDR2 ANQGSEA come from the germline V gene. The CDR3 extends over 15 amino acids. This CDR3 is CSVESGFSGDYEQYF. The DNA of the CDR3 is TGCAGCGTTGAATCCGGCTTTAGCGGTGATTACGAGCAGTACTTC.

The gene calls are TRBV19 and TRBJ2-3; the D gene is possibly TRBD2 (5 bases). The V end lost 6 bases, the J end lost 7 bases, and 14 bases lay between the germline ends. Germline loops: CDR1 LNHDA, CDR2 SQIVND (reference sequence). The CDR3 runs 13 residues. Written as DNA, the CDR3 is TGTGCCAGTAGAGCGGTTCTCGCAAATACGCAGTATTTT. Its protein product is CASRAVLANTQYF.

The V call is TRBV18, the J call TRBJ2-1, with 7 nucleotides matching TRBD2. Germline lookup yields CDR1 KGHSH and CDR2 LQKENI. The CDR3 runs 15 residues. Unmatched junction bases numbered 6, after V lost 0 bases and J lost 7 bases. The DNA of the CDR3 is TGTGCCAGCTCACCACCCGCGCAGGGAGGGAATGAGCAGTTCTTC. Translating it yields CASSPPAQGGNEQFF. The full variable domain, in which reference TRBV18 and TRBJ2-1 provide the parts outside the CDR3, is NAGVMQNPRHLVRRRGQEARLRCSPMKGHSHVYWYRQLPEEGLKFMVYLQKENIIDESGMPKERFSAEFPKEGPSILRIQQVVRGDSAAYFCASSPPAQGGNEQFFGPGTRLTVL.

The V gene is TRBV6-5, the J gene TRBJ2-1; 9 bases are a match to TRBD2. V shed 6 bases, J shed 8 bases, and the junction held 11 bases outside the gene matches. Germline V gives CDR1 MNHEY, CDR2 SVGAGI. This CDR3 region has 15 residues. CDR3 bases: TGTGCCAGCAGGCCCCATAGCGGGAGCACCGATGAGCAGTTCTTC. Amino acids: CASRPHSGSTDEQFF.

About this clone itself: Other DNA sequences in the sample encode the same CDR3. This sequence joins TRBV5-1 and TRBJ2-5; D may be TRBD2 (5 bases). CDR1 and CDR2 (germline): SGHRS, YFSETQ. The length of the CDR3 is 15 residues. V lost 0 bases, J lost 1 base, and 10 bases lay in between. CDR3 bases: TGCGCCAGCAGCTTGGATGGGAGACCCCAAGAGACCCAGTACTTC. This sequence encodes CASSLDGRPQETQYF.

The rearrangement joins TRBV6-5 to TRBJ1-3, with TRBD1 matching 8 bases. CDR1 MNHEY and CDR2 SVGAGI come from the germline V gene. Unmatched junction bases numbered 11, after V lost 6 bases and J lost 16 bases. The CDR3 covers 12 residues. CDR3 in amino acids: CASSPGQGRYYF. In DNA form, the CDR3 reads TGTGCCAGCAGCCCTGGACAGGGCCGATACTATTTT.

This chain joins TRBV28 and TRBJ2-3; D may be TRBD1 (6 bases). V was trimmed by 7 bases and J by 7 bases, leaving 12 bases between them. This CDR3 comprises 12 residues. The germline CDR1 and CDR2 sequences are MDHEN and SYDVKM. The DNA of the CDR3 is TGTGCCAGCACCACACAGGGAAATACGCAGTATTTT. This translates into CASTTQGNTQYF.

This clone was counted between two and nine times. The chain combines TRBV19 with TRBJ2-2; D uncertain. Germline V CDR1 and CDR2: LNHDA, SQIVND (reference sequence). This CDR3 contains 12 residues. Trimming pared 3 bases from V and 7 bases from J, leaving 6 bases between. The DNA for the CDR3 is TGTGCCAGTAGTATGGGTGGCGGGGAGCTGTTTTTT. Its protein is CASSMGGGELFF. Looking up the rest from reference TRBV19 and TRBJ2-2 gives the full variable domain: DGGITQSPKYLFRKEGQNVTLSCEQNLNHDAMYWYRQDPGQGLRLIYYSQIVNDFQKGDIAEGYSVSREKKESFPLTVTSAQKNPTAFYLCASSMGGGELFFGEGSRLTVL.

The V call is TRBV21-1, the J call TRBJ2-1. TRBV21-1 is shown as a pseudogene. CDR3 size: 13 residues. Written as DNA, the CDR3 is TGTGCCAGCAGCCATGAAGGTTACAATGAGCAGTTCTTC. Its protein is CASSHEGYNEQFF.

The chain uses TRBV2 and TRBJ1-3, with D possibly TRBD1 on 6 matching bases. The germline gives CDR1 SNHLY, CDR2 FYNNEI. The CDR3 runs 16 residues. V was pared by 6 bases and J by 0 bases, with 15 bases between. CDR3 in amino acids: CASSAGTPNSGNTIYF. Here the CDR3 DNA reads TGTGCCAGCAGCGCCGGGACACCAAACTCTGGAAACACCATATATTTT.

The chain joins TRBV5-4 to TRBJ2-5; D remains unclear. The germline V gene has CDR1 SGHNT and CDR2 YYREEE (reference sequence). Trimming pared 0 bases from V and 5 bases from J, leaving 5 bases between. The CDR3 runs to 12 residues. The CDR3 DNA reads TGTGCCAGCAGCTTGGATTTGGAGACCCAGTACTTC. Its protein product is CASSLDLETQYF.

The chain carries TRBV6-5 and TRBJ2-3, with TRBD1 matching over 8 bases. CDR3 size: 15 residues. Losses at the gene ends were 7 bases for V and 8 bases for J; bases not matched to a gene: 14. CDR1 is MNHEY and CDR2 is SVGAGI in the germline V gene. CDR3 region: CASTATGAVEATQYF. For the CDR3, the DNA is TGTGCCAGCACAGCGACAGGGGCGGTCGAGGCTACGCAGTATTTT.

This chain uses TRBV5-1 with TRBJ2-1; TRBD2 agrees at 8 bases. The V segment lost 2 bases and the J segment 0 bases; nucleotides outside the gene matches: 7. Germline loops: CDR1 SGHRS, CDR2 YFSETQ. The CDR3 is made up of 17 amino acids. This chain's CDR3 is CASSFGLALSSYNEQFF. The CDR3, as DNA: TGCGCCAGCAGCTTCGGACTAGCTTTGAGCTCCTACAATGAGCAGTTCTTC.

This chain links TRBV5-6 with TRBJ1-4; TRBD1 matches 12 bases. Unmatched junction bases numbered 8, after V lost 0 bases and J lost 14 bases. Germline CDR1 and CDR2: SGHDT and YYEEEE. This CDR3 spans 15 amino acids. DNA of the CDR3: TGTGCCAGCAGCTTGGTCGGGACAGGGGGCGCTTCGCTGTTTTTT. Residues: CASSLVGTGGASLFF.

For the CDR3, the DNA is TGTGCTAGCGGCGCTGGGAGAATGGTTACGGGAGAGACCCAGTACTTC. This encodes CASGAGRMVTGETQYF. The V call is TRBV7-7, the J call TRBJ2-5, with TRBD2 as a possible D gene (6 bases). This CDR3 comprises 16 residues. The germline gives CDR1 SSHAT, CDR2 FNYEAQ (reference sequence).

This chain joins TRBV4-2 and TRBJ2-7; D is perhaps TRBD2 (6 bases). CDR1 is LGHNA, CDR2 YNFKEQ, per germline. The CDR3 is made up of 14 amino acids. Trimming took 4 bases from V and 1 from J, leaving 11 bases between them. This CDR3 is CASSREAGSYEQYF. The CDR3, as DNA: TGTGCCAGCAGCCGCGAAGCGGGTTCCTACGAGCAGTACTTC.

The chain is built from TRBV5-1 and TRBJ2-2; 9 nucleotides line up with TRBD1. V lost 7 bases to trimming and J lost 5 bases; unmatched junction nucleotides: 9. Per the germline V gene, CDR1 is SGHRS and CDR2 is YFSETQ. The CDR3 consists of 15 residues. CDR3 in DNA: TGCGCCAGCCGCCCAGTGACAGGGGGGACCGGGGAGCTGTTTTTT. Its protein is CASRPVTGGTGELFF. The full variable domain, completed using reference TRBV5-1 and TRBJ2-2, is KAGVTQTPRYLIKTRGQQVTLSCSPISGHRSVSWYQQTPGQGLQFLFEYFSETQRNKGNFPGRFSGRQFSNSRSEMNVSTLELGDSALYLCASRPVTGGTGELFFGEGSRLTVL.

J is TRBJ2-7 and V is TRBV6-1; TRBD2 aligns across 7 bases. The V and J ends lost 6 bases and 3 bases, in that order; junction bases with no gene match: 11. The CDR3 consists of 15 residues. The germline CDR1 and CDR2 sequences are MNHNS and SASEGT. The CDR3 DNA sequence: TGTGCCAGCAGCCCGCGCGGGAGCTTTAACTACGAGCAGTACTTC. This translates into CASSPRGSFNYEQYF.

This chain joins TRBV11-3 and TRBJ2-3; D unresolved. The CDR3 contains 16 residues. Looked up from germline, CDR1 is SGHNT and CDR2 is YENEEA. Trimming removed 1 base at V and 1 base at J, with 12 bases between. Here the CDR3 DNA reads TGTGCCAGCAGCTTAGGACGCGGAAGAGGCACAGATACGCAGTATTTT. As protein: CASSLGRGRGTDTQYF.

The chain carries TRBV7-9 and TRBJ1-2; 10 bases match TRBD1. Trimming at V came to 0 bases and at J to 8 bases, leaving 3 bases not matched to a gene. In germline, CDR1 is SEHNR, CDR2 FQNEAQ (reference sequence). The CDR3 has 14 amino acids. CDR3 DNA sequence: TGTGCCAGCAGCTTAGCGGACAGGGGGGAAGGCTACACCTTC. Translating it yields CASSLADRGEGYTF.

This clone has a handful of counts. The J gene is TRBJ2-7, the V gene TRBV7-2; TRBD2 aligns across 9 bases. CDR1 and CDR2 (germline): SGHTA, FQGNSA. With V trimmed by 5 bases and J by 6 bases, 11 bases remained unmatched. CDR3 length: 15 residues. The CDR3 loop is CASSPQGLARAEQYF. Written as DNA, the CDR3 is TGTGCCAGCAGCCCCCAGGGACTAGCTAGGGCCGAGCAGTACTTC.